The clone carrying this TCR beta chain was observed a single time. Its antigen remains unknown. The data are from a study of Ad26.COV2.S vaccination and SARS-CoV-2 variants. Overall study results and limits: Spike-specific TCR breadth was greater after Ad26.COV2.S than placebo. Possible underestimation of total T cell responses by the TCR breadth and depth analyses was noted. Recipients of either vaccine or placebo displayed similar breadth of non-spike TCRs.

TCRdb's copy holds only in-frame clones and misses some; the assay was immunoSEQ multiplex PCR. The sample holds 300,000 to 450,000 clones, around 90% seen once. The clonotype was recovered from a human donor who had recovered from COVID-19. The sequencing used peripheral blood, collected after recovery from COVID-19.

This CDR3 is CASSFRDQQYF. For the CDR3, the DNA is TGTGCCAGCAGTTTCAGAGACCAGCAGTACTTC. This chain uses TRBV12-3 or TRBV12-4 with TRBJ2-7; no firm D call. V lost 3 bases, J lost 8 bases, and 8 bases lay in between. The CDR3 is 11 residues long.